This note documents a single T cell receptor beta chain sequence. A read error may produce the germline difference seen at one junction end. The data are from a study of control samples from healthy donors and cancer patients. Assay used: immunoSEQ multiplex PCR; TCRdb lists only in-frame clones, some missing. This repertoire shows tens of thousands of clones, roughly 93% found once; its top ten account for over 1.3%. Germline CDR1 SGHRS, CDR2 YFSETQ. This CDR3 is built from 12 residues. Sequencing input: blood. This chain uses TRBV5-1 with TRBJ1-1, with TRBD1 as a possible D gene (6 bases). The TCR sequence derives from a woman aged 25 to 39 in good health. The CDR3 sequence: CASSLGADEAFF. The CDR3 DNA reads TGCGCCAGCAGTTTGGGGGCAGATGAAGCTTTCTTT.